This passage covers 11 T cell receptor beta chains from one sample sequenced in a study of blood T cell repertoires in COVID-19. Profiled with immunoSEQ multiplex PCR; TCRdb holds only in-frame clones, not every one. This table holds approximately 81,000 clones, around 82% found once. Sequenced material: peripheral blood. These receptors all come from a human donor in a cohort sampled during active COVID-19.

The chain couples TRBV4-1 to TRBJ2-2; tentatively, D is TRBD2 (5 bases). Germline V lookup: CDR1 MGHRA, CDR2 YSYEKL. The CDR3 is 16 amino acids. V was shortened by 0 bases and J by 4 bases, with 12 bases between the two germline ends. The CDR3, as DNA: TGCGCCAGCAGCCAAGACGGGGTTATCACCACCGGGGAGCTGTTTTTT. Its translation: CASSQDGVITTGELFF.

Here the CDR3 reads CASSLRSSGSYNEQFF. The DNA for the CDR3 is TGTGCCAGCAGTCTGAGGAGTAGTGGCTCCTACAATGAGCAGTTCTTC. The chain combines TRBV27 with TRBJ2-1; D not resolved. V dropped 5 bases and J dropped 0 bases, with 14 bases sitting between them. Germline V gene data show CDR1 as MNHEY and CDR2 as SMNVEV (reference sequence). The CDR3 consists of 16 residues.

This clone has only a few counts. The V call is TRBV19, the J call TRBJ2-7, with TRBD1 matching 11 bases. The CDR3 has 16 residues. V lost 11 bases to trimming and J lost 2 bases; unmatched junction nucleotides: 14. From germline, CDR1 is LNHDA and CDR2 SQIVND (reference sequence). CDR3 loop: CAGRSPGTGGPYEQYF. CDR3 bases: TGTGCCGGCCGGAGCCCCGGGACAGGGGGTCCCTACGAGCAGTACTTC.

The chain couples TRBV3-1 (or the pseudogene TRBV3-2) to TRBJ1-1; no definite D call. V was cut by 3 bases and J by 2 bases, with 25 bases left in between. Germline CDR1 LGHDT, CDR2 YNNKEL (reference sequence). The CDR3 is 19 amino acids. For the CDR3, the DNA is TGTGCCAGCAGCCACCTAATAGGGAGGGCAGGCGACCATAACACTGAAGCTTTCTTT. Protein: CASSHLIGRAGDHNTEAFF.

The sample holds one count of this clone. The chain combines TRBV7-2 with TRBJ2-3; 9 bases map to TRBD2. There are 16 residues in the CDR3. Germline V CDR1 and CDR2: SGHTA, FQGNSA. V was pared by 0 bases and J by 3 bases, with 4 bases of the junction left unmatched. The DNA for the CDR3 is TGTGCCAGCAGCTTAGCAGCTAGCGGGGCAACAGATACGCAGTATTTT. Encoded protein: CASSLAASGATDTQYF.

This chain links TRBV4-1 with TRBJ1-2; the match to TRBD1 covers 9 bases. The CDR3 runs 15 residues. In germline, CDR1 is MGHRA, CDR2 YSYEKL. J was trimmed by 3 bases and V by 3 bases; bases with no gene match: 5. The CDR3 DNA reads as TGCGCCAGCAGCCATCTGGACAGGGGAGACTATGGCTACACCTTC. Protein product: CASSHLDRGDYGYTF.

The V gene is TRBV27, the J gene TRBJ2-3, with 13 nucleotides matching TRBD2. Trimming took 5 bases from V and 5 from J; bases not matched to a gene: 4. The CDR3 consists of 15 residues. Germline V gene sequence: CDR1 MNHEY, CDR2 SMNVEV (reference sequence). The CDR3 is CASSPGLAGRDTQYF. In DNA form, the CDR3 reads TGTGCCAGCAGTCCGGGACTAGCGGGGAGAGATACGCAGTATTTT.

The V gene is TRBV7-6, the J gene TRBJ1-3; no reliable D call. Trimming took 5 bases from V and 0 from J, leaving 26 bases between them. The CDR3 has 20 amino acids. Germline-derived CDR1 and CDR2 are SGHVS and FNYEAQ. The CDR3 here is CASSLKPGPRGMSSGNTIYF. CDR3 DNA: TGTGCCAGCAGCCTAAAGCCCGGGCCCCGAGGGATGAGCTCTGGAAACACCATATATTTT.

This clone was detected a few times. The chain couples TRBV7-8 to TRBJ2-7, with D possibly matching TRBD2 (6 bases). V gave up 8 bases and J gave up 3 bases, with 20 bases separating them. CDR1 and CDR2 (germline): SGHVS, FQNEAQ. There are 15 residues in the CDR3. The CDR3 nucleotides read TGTGCCAGCTGCGGGGTGCAGGGCCAGTGCTACGAGCAGTACTTC. This sequence encodes CASCGVQGQCYEQYF.

The rearrangement links TRBV19 to TRBJ2-7; D call uncertain. Per germline, CDR1 LNHDA and CDR2 SQIVND (reference sequence). The CDR3 is 13 residues long. V shed 4 bases and J shed 2 bases, with 9 bases lying between them. The CDR3 sequence is CASSKTPTYEQYF. In DNA form, the CDR3 reads TGTGCCAGTAGTAAAACTCCTACCTACGAGCAGTACTTC.

In its sample, this clone was seen once. This sequence joins TRBV5-8 and TRBJ2-5, with 9 bases identical to TRBD2. The germline gives CDR1 SGHTS, CDR2 YDEGEE. There are 15 residues in the CDR3. With 3 bases clipped from V and 7 bases from J, the junction kept 10 bases outside the gene matches. This chain's CDR3 is CASSSVSGGYGTQYF. In nucleotides, the CDR3 is TGTGCCAGCAGCTCCGTGAGCGGGGGGTACGGGACCCAGTACTTC.